Below, one T cell receptor (beta chain) is given with its context. In the original workflow: What underpinned the distant-metastasis classifier for papillary thyroid cancer was the set of CDR3 differences across clinicopathological groups. TCRdb ran MiXCR on the PCR reads. What appears here as the V and J calls and clone size reflects TCRdb's work, not the paper's. The sample shows about 16,000 clones, about 25% of them seen only once. The data stem from a study of metastatic and nonmetastatic thyroid tumors. Study overall: Blood and tumor or nodule tissue repertoires from malignant and benign thyroid patients were compared.

The entire patient cohort was treatment-naive prior to thyroid surgery. Sequencing input: adjacent normal tissue. This receptor was obtained from a female donor with papillary thyroid cancer or a benign thyroid nodule (not recorded which). Some clones in this sample may be carry-over from other donors' samples.

The CDR3 DNA sequence: TGTGCCAGTAGTCCCACAGGGGCGAACACCGGGGAGCTGTTTTTT. Amino acid sequence: CASSPTGANTGELFF. This chain joins TRBV19 and TRBJ2-2; 7 bases are shared with TRBD1. Germline-derived CDR1 and CDR2 are LNHDA and SQIVND (reference sequence). The CDR3 runs 15 residues. With V trimmed by 5 bases and J by 0 bases, 3 bases remained unmatched.